These T cell receptor beta chains were read from a single sample in a study of blood T cell repertoires in COVID-19. TCRdb's table, derived via immunoSEQ multiplex PCR, lists solely in-frame clones and lacks some. The table lists about 130,000 clones, roughly 81% of them singletons. Material for sequencing was peripheral blood. These TCRs come from a human donor in a cohort sampled during active COVID-19. The CDR3 runs from the conserved cysteine through the conserved F or W.

J: TRBJ2-3; V: TRBV9; length: 15; CDR3: CASSVGRGGPDTQYF
J: TRBJ2-5; V: TRBV4-2; length: 16; CDR3: CASSQVKLGLQETQYF
J: TRBJ2-3; V: TRBV11-3; length: 15; CDR3: CASSPQGTSTDTQYF
J: TRBJ2-7; V: TRBV9; length: 14; CDR3: CASSESGGAYEQYF
J: TRBJ2-1; V: TRBV11-3; length: 15; CDR3: CASSFSGSSYNEQFF
J: TRBJ1-5; V: TRBV2; length: 12; CDR3: CASSDSGQPQHF
J: TRBJ2-7; V: TRBV7-9; length: 19; CDR3: CASSLAGTSGGAGRHEQYF
J: TRBJ2-7; V: TRBV20-1; length: 11; CDR3: CGSTRGHEQYF
J: TRBJ2-3; V: TRBV28; length: 17; CDR3: CASSLSLEKLSTDTQYF
J: TRBJ1-4; V: TRBV5-8; length: 13; CDR3: CASRIGPDRKLFF
J: TRBJ1-2; V: TRBV11-1; length: 14; CDR3: CASSLNRGLYGYTF
J: TRBJ2-7; V: TRBV6-5; length: 12; CDR3: CASGTGDYEQYF
J: TRBJ1-5; V: TRBV6-5; length: 13; CDR3: CASTPRAGQPQHF
J: TRBJ1-4; V: TRBV19; length: 13; CDR3: CASKAAADEKLFF
J: TRBJ2-1; V: TRBV30; length: 15; CDR3: CAWTPADRDHNEQFF
J: TRBJ1-1; V: TRBV10-3; length: 15; CDR3: CAISAVIGQAGEAFF
J: TRBJ1-4; V: TRBV19; length: 15; CDR3: CASIPSTGGVEKLFF
J: TRBJ2-5; V: TRBV12-5; length: 15; CDR3: CASGKTSGQQETQYF
J: TRBJ2-1; V: TRBV5-4; length: 15; CDR3: CASRPGTSGNNEQFF
J: TRBJ2-7; V: TRBV27; length: 13; CDR3: CASSSSSNYEQYF
J: TRBJ2-7; V: TRBV20-1; length: 13; CDR3: CSASRTGPNEQYF
J: TRBJ1-2; V: TRBV7-2; length: 14; CDR3: CASSAKTGGDGYTF
J: TRBJ2-7; V: TRBV7-6; length: 14; CDR3: CASSVAVRAYEQYF
J: TRBJ1-1; V: TRBV5-1; length: 13; CDR3: CASSLAGNTEAFF
J: TRBJ1-2; V: TRBV4-1; length: 16; CDR3: CASSQQIGQGRYGYTF
J: TRBJ2-1; V: TRBV7-3; length: 15; CDR3: CASSLTLDSYNEQFF
J: TRBJ1-2; V: TRBV4-1; length: 14; CDR3: CASSQEPGLVGYTF
J: TRBJ1-1; V: TRBV19; length: 13; CDR3: CASGTGKTTEAFF
J: TRBJ1-5; V: TRBV20-1; length: 13; CDR3: CSASEQTNQPQHF
J: TRBJ1-2; V: TRBV6-5; length: 15; CDR3: CASRDGGGGGYGYTF
J: TRBJ1-5; V: TRBV19; length: 14; CDR3: CASTPSTGGQPQHF
J: TRBJ2-1; V: TRBV13; length: 15; CDR3: CASTQAASSYNEQFF
J: TRBJ2-7; V: TRBV21-1; length: 17; CDR3: CASSVRDSCSRGHEQYF
J: TRBJ1-2; V: TRBV12-3/TRBV12-4; length: 13; CDR3: CASTFGQAHGYTF
J: TRBJ1-4; V: TRBV6-1; length: 14; CDR3: CASSEQGGNEKLFF
J: TRBJ1-5; V: TRBV9; length: 13; CDR3: CASSVGDAQPQHF
J: TRBJ2-3; V: TRBV19; length: 14; CDR3: CASGDRGGTDTQYF
J: TRBJ2-3; V: TRBV4-1; length: 19; CDR3: CASSQPFSTSGVLRDTQYF
J: TRBJ2-2; V: TRBV10-3; length: 18; CDR3: CAISEGGDGTRSTGELFF
J: TRBJ1-2; V: TRBV5-6; length: 15; CDR3: CASITLGQGPYGYTF
J: TRBJ1-2; V: TRBV10-1; length: 15; CDR3: CASSESAADLRGYTF
J: TRBJ1-6; V: TRBV19; length: 15; CDR3: CASTSTNRVGSPLHF